The rows below give T cell receptor beta chains drawn from one sample of a study of molecular identifiers for immune sequencing clone quantification. TCRdb analysed the PCR reads with MiXCR anew, one entry per CDR3 protein. The sample has under 800,000 distinct CDR3 sequences, less than 30% seen once. Sample: naive CD8+ T cells from blood, with Jurkat cell RNA spiked in. These receptors were collected from a human donor in good health. Some libraries in this study had Jurkat cell RNA spiked in. Each CDR3 is given with its conserved first and last residue. A D gene is named only where the DNA matches it firmly. Expanded clones get a size class; other rows say once, few or many, or leave the size out.

abundance	v_gene	j_gene	d_gene	CDR3aa	CDR3nt
many	TRBV14	TRBJ2-3	TRBD2	CASSQLAASTDTQYF	TGTGCCAGTAGTCAGCTAGCGGCTAGCACAGATACGCAGTATTTT
-	TRBV7-3	TRBJ2-1	TRBD2	CASSLDRGSESYNEQFF	TGTGCCAGCAGCTTAGACCGCGGGAGTGAGTCCTACAATGAGCAGTTCTTC
many	TRBV5-6	TRBJ1-4	TRBD1	CASSSDREPLLVNEKLFF	TGTGCCAGCAGCTCCGACAGGGAACCGCTTCTAGTTAATGAAAAACTGTTTTTT
many	TRBV7-9	TRBJ1-1	-	CASRGHTNTEAFF	TGTGCCAGCAGGGGACACACGAACACTGAAGCTTTCTTT
-	TRBV28	TRBJ2-1	-	CASSFPTASSYNEQFF	TGTGCCAGCAGCTTCCCTACAGCGAGCTCCTACAATGAGCAGTTCTTC
many	TRBV20-1	TRBJ2-2	-	CSARVSGELFF	TGCAGTGCAAGAGTATCCGGGGAGCTGTTTTTT
many	TRBV19	TRBJ2-6	TRBD1	CASSLGQGAPGANVLTF	TGTGCCAGTAGCTTGGGACAGGGGGCTCCCGGGGCCAACGTCCTGACTTTC
few	TRBV12-5	TRBJ2-3	-	CASDTPSGSIDTQYF	TGTGCTAGTGATACTCCGAGCGGGTCAATAGATACGCAGTATTTT
many	TRBV6-2/TRBV6-3	TRBJ2-3	-	CASSTLGPALDTQYF	TGTGCCAGCAGCACACTGGGACCTGCCCTAGATACGCAGTATTTT
many	TRBV5-6	TRBJ2-7	TRBD2	CASSGTSDRRDEQYF	TGTGCCAGCAGCGGGACTAGCGATAGGAGGGACGAGCAGTACTTC